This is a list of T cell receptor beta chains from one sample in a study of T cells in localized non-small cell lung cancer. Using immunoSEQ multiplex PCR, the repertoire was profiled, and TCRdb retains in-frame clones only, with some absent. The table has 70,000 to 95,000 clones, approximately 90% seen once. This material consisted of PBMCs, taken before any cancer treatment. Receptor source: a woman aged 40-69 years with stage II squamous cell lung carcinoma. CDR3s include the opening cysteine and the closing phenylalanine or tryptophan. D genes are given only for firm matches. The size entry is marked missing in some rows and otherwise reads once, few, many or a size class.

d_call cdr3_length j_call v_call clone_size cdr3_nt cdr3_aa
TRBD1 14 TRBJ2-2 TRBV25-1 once TGTGCCAGCAGCGTACAGGGGTATTCCGGGGAGCTGTTTTTT CASSVQGYSGELFF
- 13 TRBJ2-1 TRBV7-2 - TGTGCCAGCAGCTTACCTTGGGGCAATGAGCAGTTCTTC CASSLPWGNEQFF
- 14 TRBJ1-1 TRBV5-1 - TGCGCCAGCTTTAGTACTCAGGGCAACACTGAAGCTTTCTTT CASFSTQGNTEAFF
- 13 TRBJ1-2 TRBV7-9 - TGTGCCAGCAGCTTAGAACCGGCGGGCGGCTACACCTTC CASSLEPAGGYTF
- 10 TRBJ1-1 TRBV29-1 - TGCAGCGTGCAAACAGCCTCAGCTTTCTTT CSVQTASAFF
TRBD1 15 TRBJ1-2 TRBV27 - TGTGCCAGCAGCCCAGGGGGCGTCACTAACTATGGCTACACCTTC CASSPGGVTNYGYTF
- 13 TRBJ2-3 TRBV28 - TGTGCCAGCCAAGGACCTTCAAAGGATACGCAGTATTTT CASQGPSKDTQYF
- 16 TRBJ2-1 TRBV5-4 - TGTGCCAGCAGCTTGGGGCTAGAATCCTCTTTTAATGAGCAGTTCTTC CASSLGLESSFNEQFF
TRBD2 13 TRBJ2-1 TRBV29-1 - TGCAGCGTTGTGGCTAGCGGGGGGGGCGAGCAGTTCTTC CSVVASGGGEQFF
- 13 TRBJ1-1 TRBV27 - TGTGCCAGCAGTTTATCGTTCGGGGGCCTGGCTTTCTTT CASSLSFGGLAFF
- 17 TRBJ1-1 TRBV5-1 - TGCGCCAGCAGCTTGGCCAACTCTTATAAATCTGACACTGAAGCTTTCTTT CASSLANSYKSDTEAFF
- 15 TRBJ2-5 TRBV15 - TGTGCCACCAGCAGCCTCCCGAGGCAGGCAGAGACCCAGTACTTC CATSSLPRQAETQYF
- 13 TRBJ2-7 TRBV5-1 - TGCGCCAGCAGCATAAGACCGAATTACGAGCAGTACTTC CASSIRPNYEQYF
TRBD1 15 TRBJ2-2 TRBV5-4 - TGTGCCAGCAGCTTCCGGGACAGGGACACCGGGGAGCTGTTTTTT CASSFRDRDTGELFF
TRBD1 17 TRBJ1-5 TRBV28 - TGTGCCAGCAGTGCCTCCGGGACAGGGTCTCGCAATCAGCCCCAGCATTTT CASSASGTGSRNQPQHF
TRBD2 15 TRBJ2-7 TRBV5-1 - TGCGCCAGCAGCTTGCGGGAGGGTCACATCACCGAGCAGTACTTC CASSLREGHITEQYF
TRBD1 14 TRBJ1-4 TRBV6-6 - TGTGCCAGCAGCCCGGGACAGGGGACTGAAAAACTGTTTTTT CASSPGQGTEKLFF
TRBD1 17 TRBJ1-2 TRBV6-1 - TGTGCCAGCAGTGTATTGCCGAAGGGGGCGCTGGGCTATGGCTACACCTTC CASSVLPKGALGYGYTF
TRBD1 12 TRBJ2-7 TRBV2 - TGTGCCAGCAGTAGGGACAGCTACGAGCAGTACTTC CASSRDSYEQYF
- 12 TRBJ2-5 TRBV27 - TGTGCCAGCAGTTTTTATGGGGAGACCCAGTACTTC CASSFYGETQYF
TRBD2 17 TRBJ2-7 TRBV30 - TGTGCCTGGATTCCCGAGCGGGGCTCTAAGGGGTTCTACGAGCAGTACTTC CAWIPERGSKGFYEQYF
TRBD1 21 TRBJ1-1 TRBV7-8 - TGTGCCAGCAGCTTAGACCCCGCCGTGGGGGACAGGGGGGTCATGAACACTGAAGCTTTCTTT CASSLDPAVGDRGVMNTEAFF
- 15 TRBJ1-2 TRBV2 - TGTGCCAGCAGTGACCCGTGGACTGGGGGCTCAGGCTACACCTTC CASSDPWTGGSGYTF
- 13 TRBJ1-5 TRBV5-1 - TGCGCCAGCAGCCCCGATAGCAATCAGCCCCAGCATTTT CASSPDSNQPQHF
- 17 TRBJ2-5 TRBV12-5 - TGTGCTAGTGGTTTGGCTGAGACAGGATCGACCCGGGAGACCCAGTACTTC CASGLAETGSTRETQYF
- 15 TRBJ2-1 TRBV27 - TGTGCCAGCAGCTGGACTCCACGTCCCTACAATGAGCAGTTCTTC CASSWTPRPYNEQFF
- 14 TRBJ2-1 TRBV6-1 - TGTGCCAGCAGTGAAGGGTATAACTACAATGAGCAGTTCTTC CASSEGYNYNEQFF
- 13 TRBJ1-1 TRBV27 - TGTGCCAGCAGTTTCAGGTCTGCGGGTGAAGCTTTCTTT CASSFRSAGEAFF
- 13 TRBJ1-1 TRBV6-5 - TGTGCCAGCAGTTATACCGGGAACACTGAAGCTTTCTTT CASSYTGNTEAFF